What follows are 30 T cell receptor beta chains derived from one specimen sequenced in a study of T cells expressing NK-cell markers. Using the 5' RACE reads, TCRdb records one entry per CDR3 protein without DNA. The specimen's table records hundreds of thousands of distinct CDR3 sequences. Sequencing was done on a sample of blood T cells: a sorted CD56 or NKG2C T cell subset, CD4+ or CD8+ T cells, or bulk PBMC T cells (not recorded which). These receptors all stem from a man between 18 and 35 years old in good health.

This sequence joins TRBV11-2 and TRBJ2-7; TCRdb outputs TRBD2, but without DNA this stays unchecked. The CDR3 has 21 amino acids. The germline CDR1 and CDR2 sequences are SGHAT and FQNNGV. The CDR3 region is CASSLDYRGWASGRPTYEQYF.

The CDR3 loop is CASSGGTREQYF. The chain combines TRBV25-1 with TRBJ2-7; TCRdb indicates TRBD1, and absent DNA this call remains unverified. The CDR3 sequence is 12 residues long. Per germline, CDR1 MGHDK and CDR2 SYGVNS.

The J gene is TRBJ2-1, the V gene TRBV7-9; the D call from TCRdb, TRBD2, cannot be confirmed without DNA. The length of the CDR3 is 14 residues. Germline V gene lookup returns CDR1 SEHNR and CDR2 FQNEAQ (reference sequence). CDR3 sequence reads: CASLAGGRGNEQFF.

The genes are TRBV6-4 and TRBJ2-1. This CDR3 region has 14 residues. Germline CDR1 is MRHNA and CDR2 is SNTAGT. The CDR3 protein is CASSDSGVFNEQFF.

V gene TRBV5-6 combines with J gene TRBJ2-1; TCRdb's assignment of TRBD1 cannot be checked, as there is no DNA. Germline-derived CDR1 and CDR2 are SGHDT and YYEEEE. The CDR3 is made up of 16 amino acids. The CDR3 loop reads CASSLERQRPYNEQFF.

The chain carries TRBV6-1 and TRBJ1-2; the D gene TCRdb calls, TRBD1, cannot be checked with no DNA. CDR3 length equals 12 residues. Germline CDR1 reads MNHNS; CDR2 reads SASEGT. CDR3 loop: CASRGQGRGYTF.

The chain links TRBV24-1 to TRBJ2-5; TCRdb gives TRBD1 as the D gene, but with no DNA this cannot be confirmed. In germline, CDR1 is KGHDR, CDR2 SFDVKD. The CDR3 consists of 18 residues. This CDR3 is CATSDSGGAGDLWETQYF.

CDR3 protein: CASSYSKLMNTEAFF. The chain joins TRBV6-5 to TRBJ1-1. This CDR3 contains 15 residues. Germline V gene lookup returns CDR1 MNHEY and CDR2 SVGAGI.

CDR3 region: CASSGTGWRDEQFF. The V and J genes are TRBV28 and TRBJ2-1; the TCRdb call, TRBD1, lacks DNA for checking. Germline V CDR1 and CDR2: MDHEN, SYDVKM. The CDR3 has 14 residues.

The chain combines TRBV7-2 with TRBJ2-5; lacking DNA, the TRBD2 call made by TCRdb goes unchecked. The CDR3 totals 14 residues. Germline CDR1 reads SGHTA; CDR2 reads FQGNSA. CDR3 region: CASSGYSGKETQYF.

The chain recombines TRBV29-1 with TRBJ2-3; the TCRdb call, TRBD2, lacks DNA for checking. Germline lookup yields CDR1 SQVTM and CDR2 ANQGSEA. The CDR3 loop spans 14 amino acids. The CDR3 is CSVFPREGADTQYF.

This chain joins TRBV7-9 and TRBJ2-7. The germline gives CDR1 SEHNR, CDR2 FQNEAQ (reference sequence). The CDR3 length is 14 residues. The CDR3: CASSAGKDGYEQYF.

The rearrangement uses TRBV4-2 and TRBJ2-4; TCRdb's D gene call, TRBD2, goes unchecked for lack of DNA. The CDR3 contains 18 residues. Germline V gene lookup returns CDR1 LGHNA and CDR2 YNFKEQ. The CDR3 is CASSQDVSGLSARDIQYF.

The chain carries TRBV7-9 and TRBJ1-5; no DNA is available, so the TRBD1 call from TCRdb remains unchecked. Germline V gene sequence: CDR1 SEHNR, CDR2 FQNEAQ (reference sequence). The CDR3 consists of 15 residues. The CDR3 loop is CASSLGTDSGQPQHF. The full variable domain, completed using reference TRBV7-9 and TRBJ1-5, is DTGVSQNPRHKITKRGQNVTFRCDPISEHNRLYWYRQTLGQGPEFLTYFQNEAQLEKSRLLSDRFSAERPKGSFSTLEIQRTEQGDSAMYLCASSLGTDSGQPQHFGDGTRLSIL.

This sequence joins TRBV29-1 and TRBJ2-5; the D gene TCRdb calls, TRBD1, cannot be checked with no DNA. This CDR3 comprises 15 residues. Germline V CDR1 and CDR2: SQVTM, ANQGSEA. The CDR3 sequence: CSVEIRDSVLETQYF.

This chain connects TRBV7-2 to TRBJ2-7; TCRdb proposes TRBD1, but this gene call is untestable without DNA. Germline V gene data show CDR1 as SGHTA and CDR2 as FQGNSA. CDR3 size: 17 residues. CDR3 region: CASSLGSFGTAAYEQYF.

V gene TRBV5-5 combines with J gene TRBJ2-1; absent DNA, TCRdb's TRBD2 call cannot be checked. The CDR3 sequence is 13 residues long. Germline values: CDR1 SGHKS, CDR2 YYEKEE (reference sequence). CDR3 loop: CASSLELAQTWFF.

The chain carries TRBV29-1 and TRBJ1-1; there is no DNA to check the TCRdb D call of TRBD1. The CDR3 has 14 amino acids. Germline V gives CDR1 SQVTM, CDR2 ANQGSEA. The CDR3 region is CSVGPQGPNTEAFF.

The V and J genes are TRBV7-9 and TRBJ2-3; the TCRdb D gene call, TRBD2, has no DNA to confirm it. This CDR3 is 16 amino acids long. Germline lookup yields CDR1 SEHNR and CDR2 FQNEAQ (reference sequence). The CDR3 sequence: CASRPRAGDYSDTQYF.

This chain uses TRBV5-1 with TRBJ1-4; TCRdb outputs TRBD1, but without DNA this stays unchecked. CDR1 SGHRS and CDR2 YFSETQ come from the germline V gene. The CDR3 length is 15 residues. This CDR3 is CASNPTGLKNEKLFF.

This rearrangement joins TRBV4-1 to TRBJ2-3; TCRdb returns TRBD2, unconfirmable since there is no DNA. The germline V gene encodes CDR1 MGHRA and CDR2 YSYEKL. CDR3 length: 16 amino acids. CDR3 amino acids: CASSQISSGRTDTQYF.

The V call is TRBV3-1, the J call TRBJ2-5; as DNA is missing, the TRBD2 call by TCRdb cannot be tested. Germline CDR1 reads LGHDT; CDR2 reads YNNKEL (reference sequence). The CDR3 has 16 residues. CDR3 protein: CASSQVEAGAEETQYF.

The rearrangement uses TRBV20-1 and TRBJ1-4. The CDR3 runs 14 residues. Germline CDR1 DFQATT, CDR2 SNEGSKA (reference sequence). The CDR3 protein is CSARRHTTNEKLFF.

This chain uses TRBV15 with TRBJ2-5; TCRdb gives TRBD1 as the D gene, but with no DNA this cannot be confirmed. The CDR3 has 12 residues. In germline, CDR1 is LNHNV, CDR2 YYDKDF (reference sequence). The CDR3: CATSGGAETQYF. Together with reference TRBV15 and TRBJ2-5, the CDR3 gives the full variable domain: DAMVIQNPRYQVTQFGKPVTLSCSQTLNHNVMYWYQQKSSQAPKLLFHYYDKDFNNEADTPDNFQSRRPNTSFCFLDIRSPGLGDTAMYLCATSGGAETQYFGPGTRLLVL.

The V call is TRBV6-2 or TRBV6-3, the J call TRBJ2-1. CDR1 and CDR2 (germline): MNHEY, SVGEGT. The CDR3 has 13 residues. This chain's CDR3 is CASSPTDYNEQFF.

The chain is built from TRBV5-5 and TRBJ1-1. CDR1 is SGHKS, CDR2 YYEKEE, per germline (reference sequence). This CDR3 region has 14 residues. The CDR3 sequence: CASSYRIKNTEAFF.

The rearrangement links TRBV27 to TRBJ1-5; there is no DNA to check the TCRdb D call of TRBD1. The CDR3 loop spans 14 amino acids. CDR1 is MNHEY, CDR2 SMNVEV, per germline (reference sequence). The CDR3 reads CASSTQGAHQPQHF.

The chain joins TRBV27 to TRBJ2-1. Germline V gives CDR1 MNHEY, CDR2 SMNVEV (reference sequence). CDR3 size: 13 residues. The CDR3 sequence is CASSPSFWREQFF.

The chain couples TRBV29-1 to TRBJ2-2. The CDR3 covers 14 residues. Germline V gives CDR1 SQVTM, CDR2 ANQGSEA. CDR3: CSVMGITNTGELFF.

This chain connects TRBV5-1 to TRBJ1-4; there is no DNA to check the TCRdb D call of TRBD1. In germline, CDR1 is SGHRS, CDR2 YFSETQ. The CDR3 covers 15 residues. The CDR3 sequence is CASSSGSATNEKLFF.